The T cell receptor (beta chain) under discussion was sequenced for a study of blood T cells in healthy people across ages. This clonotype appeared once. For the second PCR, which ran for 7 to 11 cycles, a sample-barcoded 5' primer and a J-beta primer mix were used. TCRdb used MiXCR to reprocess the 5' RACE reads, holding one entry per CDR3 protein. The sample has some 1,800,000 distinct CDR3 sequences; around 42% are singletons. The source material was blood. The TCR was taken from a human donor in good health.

The chain's CDR3 is CASNQLGSPDETQYF. CDR3 bases: TGTGCCAGCAATCAGCTCGGATCACCGGACGAGACCCAGTACTTC. The chain couples TRBV25-1 to TRBJ2-4; D gene uncertain. The end of the DNA fits TRBJ2-5 better, so the J call may be wrong. The germline CDR1 and CDR2 sequences are MGHDK and SYGVNS. The CDR3 sequence is 15 residues long.